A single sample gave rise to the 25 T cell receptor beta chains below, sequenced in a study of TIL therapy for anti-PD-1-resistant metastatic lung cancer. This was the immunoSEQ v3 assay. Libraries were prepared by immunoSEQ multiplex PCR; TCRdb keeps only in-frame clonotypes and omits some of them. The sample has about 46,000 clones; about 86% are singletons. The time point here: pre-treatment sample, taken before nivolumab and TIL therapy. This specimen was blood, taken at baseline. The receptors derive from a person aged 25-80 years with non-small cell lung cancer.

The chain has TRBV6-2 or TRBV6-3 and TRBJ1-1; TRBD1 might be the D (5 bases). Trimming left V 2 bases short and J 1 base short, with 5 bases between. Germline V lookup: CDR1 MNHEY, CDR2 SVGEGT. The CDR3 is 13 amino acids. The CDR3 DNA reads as TGTGCCAGCAGTTACGGACAGAACACTGAAGCTTTCTTT. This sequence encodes CASSYGQNTEAFF.

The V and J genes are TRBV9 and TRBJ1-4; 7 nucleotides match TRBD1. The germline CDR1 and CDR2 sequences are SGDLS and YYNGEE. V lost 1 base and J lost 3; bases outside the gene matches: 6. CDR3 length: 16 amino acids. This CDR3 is CASSVSEGAPNEKLFF. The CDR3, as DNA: TGTGCCAGCAGCGTATCGGAGGGGGCTCCTAATGAAAAACTGTTTTTT.

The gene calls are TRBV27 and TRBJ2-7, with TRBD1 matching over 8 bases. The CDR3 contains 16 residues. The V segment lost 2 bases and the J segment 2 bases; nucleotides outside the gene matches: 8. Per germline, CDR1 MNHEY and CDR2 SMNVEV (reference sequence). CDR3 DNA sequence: TGTGCCAGCAGTTTAGGGGCAGGGGGCCCGACCTACGAGCAGTACTTC. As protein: CASSLGAGGPTYEQYF.

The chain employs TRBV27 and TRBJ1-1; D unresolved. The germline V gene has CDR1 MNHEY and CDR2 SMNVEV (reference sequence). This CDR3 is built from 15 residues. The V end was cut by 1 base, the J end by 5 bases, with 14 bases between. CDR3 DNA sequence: TGTGCCAGCAGTTTATTAACGGGGATCAGGACTGAAGCTTTCTTT. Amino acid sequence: CASSLLTGIRTEAFF.

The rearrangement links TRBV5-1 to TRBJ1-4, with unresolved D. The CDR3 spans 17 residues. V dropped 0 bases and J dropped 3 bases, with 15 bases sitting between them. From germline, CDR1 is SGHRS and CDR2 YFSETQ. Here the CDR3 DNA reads TGCGCCAGCAGCTTGGGGCCCTGGACGGCCCCTAATGAAAAACTGTTTTTT. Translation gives CASSLGPWTAPNEKLFF.

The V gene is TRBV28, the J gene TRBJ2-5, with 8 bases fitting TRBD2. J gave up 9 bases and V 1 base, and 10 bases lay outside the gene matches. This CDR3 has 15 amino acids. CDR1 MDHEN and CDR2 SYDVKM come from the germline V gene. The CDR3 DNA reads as TGTGCCAGCAGTTTATTGACTAGCGACACCGGATCCCAGTACTTC. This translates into CASSLLTSDTGSQYF.

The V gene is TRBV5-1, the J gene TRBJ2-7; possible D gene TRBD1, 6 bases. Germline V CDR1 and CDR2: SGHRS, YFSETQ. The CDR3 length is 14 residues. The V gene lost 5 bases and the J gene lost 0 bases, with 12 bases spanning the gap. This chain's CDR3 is CASRFDRSSYEQYF. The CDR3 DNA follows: TGCGCCAGCAGGTTCGACAGGTCCTCCTACGAGCAGTACTTC.

The CDR3 protein is CATSDFKDSSDEQFF. CDR3 bases: TGTGCCACCAGTGATTTTAAGGACTCTTCCGATGAGCAGTTCTTC. V usage is TRBV24-1 and J usage is TRBJ2-1, with D tentatively TRBD2 (5 bases). The CDR3 covers 15 residues. V was clipped by 1 base and J by 8 bases, with 14 bases between them. Germline CDR1 is KGHDR and CDR2 is SFDVKD.

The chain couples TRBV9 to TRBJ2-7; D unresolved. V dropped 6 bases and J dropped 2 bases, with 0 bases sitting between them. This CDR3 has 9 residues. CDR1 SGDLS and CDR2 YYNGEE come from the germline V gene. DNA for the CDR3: TGTGCCAGCACCTACGAGCAGTACTTC. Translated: CASTYEQYF.

Written as DNA, the CDR3 is TGTGCCAGCAGCTTAATGAGTGGTAGCACAGATACGCAGTATTTT. As protein: CASSLMSGSTDTQYF. The genes are TRBV7-9 and TRBJ2-3; D gene ambiguous. The CDR3 totals 15 residues. V was shortened by 2 bases and J by 0 bases, with 9 bases between the two germline ends. Germline V CDR1 and CDR2: SEHNR, FQNEAQ (reference sequence). The variable domain in full, with the rest retrieved from reference TRBV7-9 and TRBJ2-3, is DTGVSQNPRHKITKRGQNVTFRCDPISEHNRLYWYRQTLGQGPEFLTYFQNEAQLEKSRLLSDRFSAERPKGSFSTLEIQRTEQGDSAMYLCASSLMSGSTDTQYFGPGTRLTVL.

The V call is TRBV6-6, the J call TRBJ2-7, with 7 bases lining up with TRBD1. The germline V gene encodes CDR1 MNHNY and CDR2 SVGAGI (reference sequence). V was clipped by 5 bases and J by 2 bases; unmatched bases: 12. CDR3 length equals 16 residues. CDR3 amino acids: CASSQDRTNSPYEQYF. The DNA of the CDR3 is TGTGCCAGCAGTCAGGACAGGACGAATAGTCCCTACGAGCAGTACTTC.

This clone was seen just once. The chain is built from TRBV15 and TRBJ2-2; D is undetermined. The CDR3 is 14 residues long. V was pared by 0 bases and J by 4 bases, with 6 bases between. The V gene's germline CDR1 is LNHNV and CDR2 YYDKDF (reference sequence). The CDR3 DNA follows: TGTGCCACCAGCAGAGAAATCGTCACCGGGGAGCTGTTTTTT. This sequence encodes CATSREIVTGELFF.

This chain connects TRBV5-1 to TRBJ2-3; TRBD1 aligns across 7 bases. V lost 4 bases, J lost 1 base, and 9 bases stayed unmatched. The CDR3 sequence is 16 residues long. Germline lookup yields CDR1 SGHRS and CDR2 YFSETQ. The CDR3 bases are TGCGCCAGCAGCAGGACAGGATTGATCGGCACAGATACGCAGTATTTT. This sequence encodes CASSRTGLIGTDTQYF.

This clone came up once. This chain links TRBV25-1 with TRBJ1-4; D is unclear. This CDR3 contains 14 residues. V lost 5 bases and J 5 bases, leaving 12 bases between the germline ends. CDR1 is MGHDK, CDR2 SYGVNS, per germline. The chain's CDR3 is CASSPRVQNEKLFF. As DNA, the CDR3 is TGTGCCAGCAGTCCCCGGGTCCAGAATGAAAAACTGTTTTTT.

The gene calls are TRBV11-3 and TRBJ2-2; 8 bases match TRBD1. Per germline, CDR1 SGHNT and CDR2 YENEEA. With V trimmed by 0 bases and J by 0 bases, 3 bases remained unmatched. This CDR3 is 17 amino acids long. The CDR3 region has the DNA TGTGCCAGCAGCTTAGATGACAGGGGCTCGAACACCGGGGAGCTGTTTTTT. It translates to CASSLDDRGSNTGELFF.

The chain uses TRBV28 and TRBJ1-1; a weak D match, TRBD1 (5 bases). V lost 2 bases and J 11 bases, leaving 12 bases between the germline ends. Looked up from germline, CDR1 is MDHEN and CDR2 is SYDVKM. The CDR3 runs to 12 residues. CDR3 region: CASSLSRERAFF. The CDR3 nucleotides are TGTGCCAGCAGTTTAAGCAGGGAGCGTGCTTTCTTT.

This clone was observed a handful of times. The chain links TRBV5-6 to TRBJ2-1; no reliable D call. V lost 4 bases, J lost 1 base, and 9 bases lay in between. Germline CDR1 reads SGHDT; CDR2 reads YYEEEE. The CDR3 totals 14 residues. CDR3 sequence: CASSPVESYNEQFF. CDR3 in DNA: TGTGCCAGCAGCCCGGTGGAGTCCTACAATGAGCAGTTCTTC.

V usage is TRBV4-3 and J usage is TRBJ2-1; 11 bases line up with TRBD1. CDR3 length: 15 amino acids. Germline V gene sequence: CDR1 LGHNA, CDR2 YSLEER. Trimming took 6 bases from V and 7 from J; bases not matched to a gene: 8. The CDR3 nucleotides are TGCGCCAGCAGGGCCGGGACAGGGGGTAAGAATGAGCAGTTCTTC. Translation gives CASRAGTGGKNEQFF.

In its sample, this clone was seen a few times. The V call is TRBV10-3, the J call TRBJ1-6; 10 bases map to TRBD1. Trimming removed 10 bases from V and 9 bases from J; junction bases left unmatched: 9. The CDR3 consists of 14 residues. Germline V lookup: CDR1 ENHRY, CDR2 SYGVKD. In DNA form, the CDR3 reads TGTGCCAGCCGAGGGACAGGGGATCTTTCACCCCTCCACTTT. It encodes CASRGTGDLSPLHF.

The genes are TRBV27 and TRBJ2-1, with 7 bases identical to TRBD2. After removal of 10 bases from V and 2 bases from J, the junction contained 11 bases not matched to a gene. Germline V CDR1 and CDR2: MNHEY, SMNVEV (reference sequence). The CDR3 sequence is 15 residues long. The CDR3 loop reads CATNGGLAAYNEQFF. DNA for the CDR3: TGTGCCACTAATGGTGGGCTAGCGGCCTACAATGAGCAGTTCTTC.

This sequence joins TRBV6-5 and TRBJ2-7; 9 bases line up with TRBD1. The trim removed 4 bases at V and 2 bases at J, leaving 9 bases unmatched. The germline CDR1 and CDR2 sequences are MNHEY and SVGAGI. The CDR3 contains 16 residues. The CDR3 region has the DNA TGTGCCAGCAGTTTGACCGGGACAGGGACCACCTACGAGCAGTACTTC. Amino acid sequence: CASSLTGTGTTYEQYF.

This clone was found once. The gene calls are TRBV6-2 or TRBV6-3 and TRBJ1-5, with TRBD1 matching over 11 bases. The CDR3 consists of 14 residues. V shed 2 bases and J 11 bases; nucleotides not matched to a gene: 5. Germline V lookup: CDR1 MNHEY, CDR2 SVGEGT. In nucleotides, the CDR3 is TGTGCCAGCAGTTACGGGGTGGGACAGGGGGCCCAGCATTTT. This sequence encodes CASSYGVGQGAQHF.

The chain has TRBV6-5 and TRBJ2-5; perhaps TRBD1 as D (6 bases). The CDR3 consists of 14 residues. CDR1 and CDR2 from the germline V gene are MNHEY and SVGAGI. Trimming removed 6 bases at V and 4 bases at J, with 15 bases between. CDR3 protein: CASSFGTPGETQYF. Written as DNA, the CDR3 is TGTGCCAGCAGCTTCGGGACACCCGGAGAGACCCAGTACTTC.

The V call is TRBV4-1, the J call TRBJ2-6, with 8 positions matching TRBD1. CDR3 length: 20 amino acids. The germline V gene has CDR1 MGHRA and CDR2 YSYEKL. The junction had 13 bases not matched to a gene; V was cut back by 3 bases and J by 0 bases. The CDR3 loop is CASSQPTGDRDFSGANVLTF. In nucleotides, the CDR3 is TGCGCCAGCAGCCAGCCGACAGGGGATCGGGATTTCTCTGGGGCCAACGTCCTGACTTTC.

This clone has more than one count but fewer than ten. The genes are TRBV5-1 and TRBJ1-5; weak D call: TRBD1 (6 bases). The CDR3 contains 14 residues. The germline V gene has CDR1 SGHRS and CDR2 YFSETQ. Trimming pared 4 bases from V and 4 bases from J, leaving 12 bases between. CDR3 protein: CASSPGQNNQPQHF. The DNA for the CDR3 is TGCGCCAGCAGCCCCGGACAGAATAATCAGCCCCAGCATTTT.